These 15 T cell receptor beta chains share one sample of origin, sequenced in a study of post-analysis software for immune sequencing data. General study points: Among a handful of TRBV segments more frequent in patients than controls were TRBV5-6, TRBV5-1 and TRBV20-1.

cDNA libraries of TCR beta carried unique molecular identifiers. TCRdb redid the calling of the PCR reads with MiXCR, one entry per CDR3 protein. Of roughly 430,000 distinct CDR3 sequences listed, 35% to 45% are singletons. No antigen has been identified for these receptors. The sequencing input was blood. These receptors all stem from a girl aged 2 to 10 with multiple sclerosis.

V gene TRBV7-6 combines with J gene TRBJ2-1, with TRBD2 identical over 7 bases. Trimming at V came to 1 base and at J to 4 bases, leaving 16 bases not matched to a gene. This CDR3 contains 19 residues. Germline V gene sequence: CDR1 SGHVS, CDR2 FNYEAQ. CDR3 DNA: TGTGCCAGCAGCTTAGTGTCAGCGGGACGAGCGAGAGTGTACAATGAGCAGTTCTTC. Its translation: CASSLVSAGRARVYNEQFF. The full variable domain, in which reference TRBV7-6 and TRBJ2-1 provide the parts outside the CDR3, is GAGVSQSPRYKVTKRGQDVALRCDPISGHVSLYWYRQALGQGPEFLTYFNYEAQQDKSGLPNDRFSAERPEGSISTLTIQRTEQRDSAMYRCASSLVSAGRARVYNEQFFGPGTRLTVL.

As to this clonotype: In this CDR3 the conserved last residue, phenylalanine or tryptophan, is missing, so a read error is likely. It is unclear where the CDR3 begins or ends on the DNA, so no DNA is shown, and the CDR3 is as TCRdb lists it. The chain combines TRBV15 with TRBJ2-1; TRBD2 is the table's D call and was not checked against the DNA. CDR1 and CDR2 (germline): LNHNV, YYDKDF (reference sequence). The CDR3 has 13 residues if both end residues are counted. The CDR3 sequence is CANPPTLGYTFGS.

The J gene is TRBJ2-5, the V gene TRBV7-3, with a possible D match to TRBD1 (7 bases). Germline V CDR1 and CDR2: SGHTA, FQGTGA. The CDR3 totals 16 residues. Trimming removed 5 bases from V and 4 bases from J, with 20 bases in between. CDR3 nucleotides: TGTGCCAGCAGCGCGACAGGGACTTTGCGAAGAGAGACCCAGTACTTC. Protein product: CASSATGTLRRETQYF.

The rearrangement links TRBV2 to TRBJ2-5; the D gene could be TRBD1 or TRBD2 (6 bases each). The J call may be in error: the DNA end matches TRBJ2-7 better. Looked up from germline, CDR1 is SNHLY and CDR2 is FYNNEI. The CDR3 totals 12 residues. The CDR3 nucleotides read TGTGCCAGCAGTGAACGGGGGCGCGAGCAGTACTTC. Encoded protein: CASSERGREQYF.

The rearrangement joins TRBV5-1 to TRBJ1-2; D is possibly TRBD1 (6 bases). The germline CDR1 and CDR2 sequences are SGHRS and YFSETQ. The CDR3 runs 13 residues. V was shortened by 8 bases and J by 3 bases, with 14 bases between the two germline ends. This CDR3 reads CASSQGWDYGYTF. The CDR3 DNA follows: TGCGCCAGTTCACAGGGTTGGGACTATGGCTACACCTTC. The whole variable domain, filled in from reference TRBV5-1 and TRBJ1-2, reads KAGVTQTPRYLIKTRGQQVTLSCSPISGHRSVSWYQQTPGQGLQFLFEYFSETQRNKGNFPGRFSGRQFSNSRSEMNVSTLELGDSALYLCASSQGWDYGYTFGSGTRLTVV.

This sequence joins TRBV20-1 and TRBJ2-3; 12 bases align to TRBD2. V lost 1 base, J lost 0 bases, and 5 bases stayed unmatched. This CDR3 contains 17 residues. CDR1 is DFQATT, CDR2 SNEGSKA, per germline (reference sequence). The CDR3 DNA follows: TGCAGTGCTAGAGGCGGGACTAGCGGGTCTAGCACAGATACGCAGTATTTT. It translates to CSARGGTSGSSTDTQYF.

This clonotype was detected only a few times. The chain uses TRBV4-3 and TRBJ2-1; D might be TRBD2 (6 bases). V lost 0 bases, J lost 4 bases, and 19 bases lay in between. The germline V gene encodes CDR1 LGHNA and CDR2 YSLEER. This CDR3 is built from 18 residues. The CDR3 DNA reads TGCGCCAGCAGCCAAGATGGTTGGGGGGAGAGGTTGTACAATGAGCAGTTCTTC. This translates into CASSQDGWGERLYNEQFF.

J is TRBJ1-6 and V is TRBV2; tentatively, D is TRBD1 (5 bases). Germline CDR1 SNHLY, CDR2 FYNNEI. CDR3 length: 12 amino acids. V was clipped by 6 bases and J by 9 bases, with 9 bases between them. DNA for the CDR3: TGTGCCAGCAGGGGGGACGGTTCACCCCTCCACTTT. Translation: CASRGDGSPLHF.

This chain connects TRBV29-1 to TRBJ1-1; 9 bases are a match to TRBD1. CDR1 is SQVTM and CDR2 is ANQGSEA in the germline V gene. This CDR3 has 13 amino acids. J gave up 3 bases and V 5 bases, and 4 bases lay outside the gene matches. The CDR3, as DNA: TGCAGCGTTCTGGGACAGGGTTACACTGAAGCTTTCTTT. Translation gives CSVLGQGYTEAFF.

The genes are TRBV6-2 or TRBV6-3 and TRBJ2-5; D not certain. Trimming cost V 2 bases and J 5 bases, with 18 bases left between them. The CDR3 is 16 residues long. From germline, CDR1 is MNHEY and CDR2 SVGEGT. In DNA form, the CDR3 reads TGTGCCAGCAGTTACAACACCCTCCTGGATGCGGAGACCCAGTACTTC. Amino acids: CASSYNTLLDAETQYF.

The chain employs TRBV20-1 and TRBJ1-2, with 9 nucleotides matching TRBD1. The germline V gene encodes CDR1 DFQATT and CDR2 SNEGSKA (reference sequence). V lost 5 bases to trimming and J lost 6 bases; unmatched junction nucleotides: 7. The CDR3 is 13 residues long. The CDR3 here is CSAETGGKHGYTF. DNA of the CDR3: TGCAGTGCTGAGACAGGGGGTAAACATGGCTACACCTTC.

Only a few counts were recorded for this clonotype. The chain links TRBV20-1 to TRBJ2-1, with unresolved D. The CDR3 loop spans 11 amino acids. The germline V and J ends were trimmed by 5 bases and 7 bases, with 9 bases remaining between them. CDR1 is DFQATT, CDR2 SNEGSKA, per germline (reference sequence). CDR3 nucleotide sequence: TGCAGTGCTGCCTCACGGAATGAGCAGTTCTTC. Protein sequence: CSAASRNEQFF.

This chain connects TRBV7-9 to TRBJ2-1; TRBD2 agrees at 15 bases. This CDR3 contains 19 residues. The germline CDR1 and CDR2 sequences are SEHNR and FQNEAQ (reference sequence). V was pared by 0 bases and J by 0 bases, with 3 bases of the junction left unmatched. DNA of the CDR3: TGTGCCAGCAGCTTAGCTGGGACTAGCGGGAGGAGCTCCTACAATGAGCAGTTCTTC. Translating gives CASSLAGTSGRSSYNEQFF.

This clonotype was observed a handful of times. This chain joins TRBV29-1 and TRBJ2-1; 8 bases line up with TRBD2. Per germline, CDR1 SQVTM and CDR2 ANQGSEA. The CDR3 contains 14 residues. The V gene end was trimmed by 6 bases and the J gene end by 2 bases; junction bases not matched to a gene: 6. CDR3 residues: CSVILGLAYNEQFF. CDR3 DNA: TGCAGCGTGATCTTGGGACTAGCCTACAATGAGCAGTTCTTC.

This clonotype was found a few times. The genes are TRBV7-3 and TRBJ2-1, with TRBD2 matching 13 bases. The ends lost 4 bases at V and 12 bases at J; junction bases unmatched: 9. The germline V gene has CDR1 SGHTA and CDR2 FQGTGA. This CDR3 has 15 residues. The CDR3 DNA follows: TGTGCCAGCAGCTCAAGGGGACTAGCGGGACGTTCGCAGTTCTTC. It yields the protein CASSSRGLAGRSQFF.